This T cell receptor beta chain appears in the sequencing data of a study of blood T cell repertoires in COVID-19. Study-wide background: The United States, Italy and Spain supplied acute and convalescent COVID-19 samples. Nucleic acid was either cDNA or gDNA, and it came from T cells, B-cell-depleted T cells, or PBMCs.

Sequencing used immunoSEQ multiplex PCR; TCRdb keeps in-frame clones, though not all of them. The sample shows over 100,000 clones, about four fifths of them seen only once. The CDR3 length is 15 residues. Germline CDR1 and CDR2: MNHEY and SMNVEV (reference sequence). Trimming stripped 3 bases from V and 4 bases from J, with 16 bases between. This chain connects TRBV27 to TRBJ2-7; perhaps TRBD1 as D (7 bases). Source material: peripheral blood. The sequence came from a man aged 55 to 69 with active or convalescent COVID-19. The chain's CDR3 is CASSFNPRGTYEQYF. The CDR3 coding sequence is TGTGCCAGCAGTTTTAACCCCAGGGGGACTTACGAGCAGTACTTC.